This TCR beta chain was captured by sequencing in a study of T cells after yellow fever vaccination. Study-level points and caveats: Overlap between CD4 and CD8 compartments was detected for a small share of clonotypes. Any FACS-sorted repertoire could hold abundant clonotypes that contaminate it from the bulk population. A secondary response was less intense yet reached its peak sooner, at day 5 versus 15.

By 5'RACE template switching, TCR cDNA was produced, with a universal primer site and UMIs added in the process. Each CDR3 protein gets one entry after TCRdb re-called the 5' RACE reads with MiXCR. The profile shows some 320,000 distinct CDR3 sequences, about 9.5% of them singletons. This clonotype was seen a handful of times. Antigen: not known. This CDR3 is 15 amino acids long. Germline-derived CDR1 and CDR2 are KGHSH and LQKENI. The ends lost 3 bases at V and 4 bases at J; junction bases unmatched: 7. The TCR comes from a man younger than 35 who received the YFV17D yellow fever vaccine. Specimen: PBMCs, collected on the day of the first yellow fever vaccination. The chain recombines TRBV18 with TRBJ2-7, with TRBD1 matching 9 bases. Here the CDR3 reads CASSPQDRGGYEQYF. CDR3 nucleotides: TGTGCCAGCTCACCCCAGGACAGGGGAGGGTACGAGCAGTACTTC.